This T cell receptor beta chain was sequenced in a study of blood T cell repertoires in COVID-19. Turning to the study itself: Donors in the United States, Italy and Spain gave samples during acute or convalescent COVID-19. Sample material is recorded as cDNA or gDNA derived from T cells, B-cell-depleted T cells, or PBMCs.

In the authors' methods: Reference gene primer amplification gave estimated nucleated cell counts. TCRdb keeps only in-frame clones here, not all; method: immunoSEQ multiplex PCR. V and J calls and clone size are copied from that table; D and trimming were computed from the DNA. The table includes under 250,000 clones, 80% to 90% detected once. V lost 6 bases and J lost 4, with 18 bases in between. This CDR3 has 15 residues. Germline CDR1 is SNHLY and CDR2 is FYNNEI. Sample: peripheral blood. This receptor was obtained from a woman in her forties or fifties with acute or convalescent COVID-19. This chain links TRBV2 with TRBJ1-2; possibly TRBD1 for D (5 bases). Here the CDR3 reads CASSAAAGQGYGYTF. CDR3 sequence (DNA): TGTGCCAGCAGCGCCGCGGCAGGGCAAGGCTATGGCTACACCTTC.